This is a list of T cell receptor beta chains from one sample in a study of cytomegalovirus exposure and HLA in healthy donors. The assay was immunoSEQ multiplex PCR, and TCRdb's table has in-frame clones only and misses some. The sample contains under 200,000 clones, 70% to 90% of which appear only once. Source material: PBMCs. The receptors derive from a woman between 18 and 30 years old in good health and CMV-seronegative. CDR3s include the opening cysteine and the closing phenylalanine or tryptophan. The D gene is left open where the match is weak. Some rows mark clone size as missing; the rest say once, few, many or name a class of expanded clone.

v_gene: TRBV4-2
d_gene: .
abundance: .
j_gene: TRBJ1-4
CDR3nt: TGTGCCAGCAGCCAAGACAAAAAGGACAGTTCAGGGGAAAAACTGTTTTTT
CDR3aa: CASSQDKKDSSGEKLFF

v_gene: TRBV7-2
d_gene: .
abundance: .
j_gene: TRBJ1-2
CDR3nt: TGTGCCAGCAGCGGCCAGGGTTTCGATGGCTACACCTTC
CDR3aa: CASSGQGFDGYTF

v_gene: TRBV10-1
d_gene: .
abundance: .
j_gene: TRBJ1-1
CDR3nt: TGCGCCAGCAGTCAGGACAGATACAGACTGAACACTGAAGCTTTCTTT
CDR3aa: CASSQDRYRLNTEAFF

v_gene: TRBV7-9
d_gene: .
abundance: .
j_gene: TRBJ1-3
CDR3nt: TGTTCCAGCAGCCGCGACCGGAGCTCTGGAAACACCATATATTTT
CDR3aa: CSSSRDRSSGNTIYF

v_gene: TRBV7-2
d_gene: TRBD1
abundance: few
j_gene: TRBJ2-4
CDR3nt: TGTGCCAGCAGCCACAGGGGGCTCGGCATTCAGTACTTC
CDR3aa: CASSHRGLGIQYF

v_gene: TRBV5-1
d_gene: .
abundance: .
j_gene: TRBJ2-5
CDR3nt: TGCGCCAGCAGCTTGGACGGCGGGATACAAGAGACCCAGTACTTC
CDR3aa: CASSLDGGIQETQYF

v_gene: TRBV28
d_gene: TRBD1
abundance: .
j_gene: TRBJ2-4
CDR3nt: TGTGCCAGCAGGCGTCCCGGGACAGGGGCCAAAAACATTCAGTACTTC
CDR3aa: CASRRPGTGAKNIQYF

v_gene: TRBV4-1
d_gene: TRBD1
abundance: .
j_gene: TRBJ2-5
CDR3nt: TGCGCCAGCAGCCATAGACAGGGGGCGTGGGAAGAGACCCAGTACTTC
CDR3aa: CASSHRQGAWEETQYF

v_gene: TRBV5-1
d_gene: .
abundance: .
j_gene: TRBJ1-1
CDR3nt: TGCGCCAGCAGCGTCGACACGGGGTTGAACACTGAAGCTTTCTTT
CDR3aa: CASSVDTGLNTEAFF

v_gene: TRBV7-9
d_gene: TRBD1
abundance: .
j_gene: TRBJ2-1
CDR3nt: TGTGCCAGCAGCTTAGGCCGGTGGGGAAGACAGGGGGACAATGAGCAGTTCTTC
CDR3aa: CASSLGRWGRQGDNEQFF

v_gene: TRBV28
d_gene: .
abundance: .
j_gene: TRBJ2-3
CDR3nt: TGTGCCAGCAGTTTATGGGTTGGACAACTAAGCACAGATACGCAGTATTTT
CDR3aa: CASSLWVGQLSTDTQYF

v_gene: TRBV7-3
d_gene: .
abundance: .
j_gene: TRBJ1-2
CDR3nt: TGTGCCAGCAGCTCACCGGCGGGGGATGGCTACACCTTC
CDR3aa: CASSSPAGDGYTF

v_gene: TRBV29-1
d_gene: .
abundance: .
j_gene: TRBJ1-1
CDR3nt: TGCAGAGGGGAGGCGAACACTGAAGCTTTCTTT
CDR3aa: CRGEANTEAFF

v_gene: TRBV4-1
d_gene: .
abundance: .
j_gene: TRBJ2-3
CDR3nt: TGCGCCAGCAGCCACAGGACACGGGAGACAGATACGCAGTATTTT
CDR3aa: CASSHRTRETDTQYF

v_gene: TRBV5-5
d_gene: TRBD2
abundance: .
j_gene: TRBJ2-3
CDR3nt: TGTGCCAGCAGCTTCCCTAGCGGCGATACGCAGTATTTT
CDR3aa: CASSFPSGDTQYF

v_gene: TRBV13
d_gene: .
abundance: .
j_gene: TRBJ2-1
CDR3nt: TGTGCCAGCAGCCGAAGACAGGGTGATGGGTGGAGGGGCCGAAATGAGCAGTTCTTC
CDR3aa: CASSRRQGDGWRGRNEQFF

v_gene: TRBV1
d_gene: .
abundance: .
j_gene: TRBJ1-5
CDR3nt: TGCACCAGCAGCCAAGCCGGGACAGGGGGCTCCGGGGGTGGCAATCAGCCCCAGCATTTT
CDR3aa: CTSSQAGTGGSGGGNQPQHF

v_gene: TRBV27
d_gene: TRBD1
abundance: .
j_gene: TRBJ2-2
CDR3nt: TGTGCCAGCGGTATCGGGACAGACACCGGGGAGCTGTTTTTT
CDR3aa: CASGIGTDTGELFF

v_gene: TRBV27
d_gene: TRBD1
abundance: once
j_gene: TRBJ1-2
CDR3nt: TGTGCCAGCAGTTTATCTCGGACAGGGGGCGATGGCTACACCTTC
CDR3aa: CASSLSRTGGDGYTF

v_gene: TRBV28
d_gene: TRBD1
abundance: .
j_gene: TRBJ1-1
CDR3nt: TGTGCCAGCAGTTTAATAAGACAGGGGTATAGAACTGAAGCTTTCTTT
CDR3aa: CASSLIRQGYRTEAFF

v_gene: TRBV18
d_gene: TRBD1
abundance: .
j_gene: TRBJ2-7
CDR3nt: TGTGCCAGCTCACCACCGGACAGGGGCTCCTACGAGCAGTACTTC
CDR3aa: CASSPPDRGSYEQYF

v_gene: TRBV5-3
d_gene: .
abundance: .
j_gene: TRBJ1-2
CDR3nt: TGTGCCAGAAGCTTGGGTACGGGGGGAGGCTACACCTTC
CDR3aa: CARSLGTGGGYTF

v_gene: TRBV10-3
d_gene: .
abundance: .
j_gene: TRBJ1-1
CDR3nt: TGTGCCATCAGTGGAGCGGGACACGATTCTGAAGCTTTCTTT
CDR3aa: CAISGAGHDSEAFF

v_gene: TRBV2
d_gene: TRBD1
abundance: .
j_gene: TRBJ1-1
CDR3nt: TGTGCGTCCAGGGGGCTAAGGATGAACACTGAAGCTTTCTTT
CDR3aa: CASRGLRMNTEAFF

v_gene: TRBV7-9
d_gene: TRBD2
abundance: once
j_gene: TRBJ2-1
CDR3nt: TGTGCCAGCAGCTTAATTTCGGGAGGGCCTCTGGGGGATGAGCAGTTCTTC
CDR3aa: CASSLISGGPLGDEQFF

v_gene: TRBV9
d_gene: .
abundance: .
j_gene: TRBJ1-6
CDR3nt: TGTGCCAGCAGCGCGAGCCCGAATTCACCCCTCCACTTT
CDR3aa: CASSASPNSPLHF

v_gene: TRBV6-5
d_gene: TRBD2
abundance: once
j_gene: TRBJ2-7
CDR3nt: TGTGCCAGTTTCCTAGCGGGGGAGTACGAGCAGTACTTC
CDR3aa: CASFLAGEYEQYF

v_gene: TRBV7-3
d_gene: TRBD2
abundance: .
j_gene: TRBJ2-1
CDR3nt: TGTGCCAGCAGCCCCCGACTAGCGGGGGTGAATGAGCAGTTCTTC
CDR3aa: CASSPRLAGVNEQFF

v_gene: TRBV4-1
d_gene: TRBD1
abundance: .
j_gene: TRBJ1-3
CDR3nt: TGCGCCAGCAGCCGCCCGGGACAGGGGGCCGGAAACACCATATATTTT
CDR3aa: CASSRPGQGAGNTIYF

v_gene: TRBV10-3
d_gene: TRBD2
abundance: .
j_gene: TRBJ2-1
CDR3nt: TGTGCCATCAGTGATCCTTGGTTTTTTGGGGGGGTTGAGGGCCACTCCTACAATGAGCAGTTCTTC
CDR3aa: CAISDPWFFGGVEGHSYNEQFF

v_gene: TRBV4-1
d_gene: .
abundance: .
j_gene: TRBJ2-1
CDR3nt: TGCGCCAGCAGCTCGGCGGTTGAGCAGTTCTTC
CDR3aa: CASSSAVEQFF

v_gene: TRBV11-3
d_gene: .
abundance: .
j_gene: TRBJ2-7
CDR3nt: TGTGCCAGCAGCCCGTTCCGGGACTCCAAAGAGCAGTACTTC
CDR3aa: CASSPFRDSKEQYF

v_gene: TRBV6-1
d_gene: .
abundance: .
j_gene: TRBJ1-5
CDR3nt: TGTGCCAGCAGTGAATTTCTTAATCAGCCCCAGCATTTT
CDR3aa: CASSEFLNQPQHF

v_gene: TRBV4-1
d_gene: .
abundance: once
j_gene: TRBJ1-3
CDR3nt: TGCGCCAGCAGCCAGGGTGGACAGAGCTCTGGAAACACCATATATTTT
CDR3aa: CASSQGGQSSGNTIYF

v_gene: TRBV7-2
d_gene: .
abundance: .
j_gene: TRBJ1-6
CDR3nt: TGTGCCAGCAGCTTAGAGCGGTCACCCCTCCACTTT
CDR3aa: CASSLERSPLHF

v_gene: TRBV19
d_gene: .
abundance: .
j_gene: TRBJ1-4
CDR3nt: TGTGCCAGTAAGGGAGCGGGGTGGACTGAAAAACTGTTTTTT
CDR3aa: CASKGAGWTEKLFF

v_gene: TRBV6-1
d_gene: .
abundance: .
j_gene: TRBJ2-7
CDR3nt: TGTGCCAGCAGTGAAGCCAGGTACGAGCAGTACTTC
CDR3aa: CASSEARYEQYF

v_gene: TRBV4-1
d_gene: .
abundance: .
j_gene: TRBJ1-1
CDR3nt: TGCGCCAGCAGCCAAGAAACAGCAGGGAACACTGAAGCTTTCTTT
CDR3aa: CASSQETAGNTEAFF

v_gene: TRBV18
d_gene: .
abundance: .
j_gene: TRBJ1-5
CDR3nt: TGTGCCAGCTCACCACCGGGAGCGGGGGGGCAGCCCCAGCATTTT
CDR3aa: CASSPPGAGGQPQHF

v_gene: TRBV10-1
d_gene: .
abundance: .
j_gene: TRBJ2-1
CDR3nt: TGCGCCAGCAGTGGACTGCGGGGCCGTAATGAGCAGTTCTTC
CDR3aa: CASSGLRGRNEQFF

v_gene: TRBV5-1
d_gene: TRBD1
abundance: .
j_gene: TRBJ2-5
CDR3nt: TGCGCCAGCAGCCCGGGACAGGGAAAATCGGAGACCCAGTACTTC
CDR3aa: CASSPGQGKSETQYF

v_gene: TRBV30
d_gene: .
abundance: .
j_gene: TRBJ1-5
CDR3nt: TGTGCCTGGAGTCACGCACAGGCTCCGGAGCCCCAGCATTTT
CDR3aa: CAWSHAQAPEPQHF

v_gene: TRBV6-1
d_gene: .
abundance: once
j_gene: TRBJ2-2
CDR3nt: TGTGCCAGCAGTGATCCCCCTAGGAGGGAGCTGTTTTTT
CDR3aa: CASSDPPRRELFF

v_gene: TRBV2
d_gene: .
abundance: once
j_gene: TRBJ2-7
CDR3nt: TGTGCCAGCAGGGGACATCGGCTAGCAGCCTACGAGCAGTACTTC
CDR3aa: CASRGHRLAAYEQYF

v_gene: TRBV6-6
d_gene: TRBD1
abundance: few
j_gene: TRBJ1-1
CDR3nt: TGTGCCAGCAGTCTCTTGCCGGGACAGGACACTGAAGCTTTCTTT
CDR3aa: CASSLLPGQDTEAFF

v_gene: TRBV5-4
d_gene: .
abundance: .
j_gene: TRBJ2-2
CDR3nt: TGTGCCAGCAGCCGAGGGACAAAAGCGAACACCGGGGAGCTGTTTTTT
CDR3aa: CASSRGTKANTGELFF

v_gene: TRBV18
d_gene: .
abundance: .
j_gene: TRBJ1-4
CDR3nt: TGTGCCAGCTCACCAGGCTTAACTAATGAAAAACTGTTTTTT
CDR3aa: CASSPGLTNEKLFF

v_gene: TRBV28
d_gene: TRBD1
abundance: .
j_gene: TRBJ1-6
CDR3nt: TGTGCCAGCAGTCCCGGACAGGGGACGAGCTCCTATAATTCACCCCTCCACTTT
CDR3aa: CASSPGQGTSSYNSPLHF

v_gene: TRBV10-2
d_gene: TRBD2
abundance: few
j_gene: TRBJ2-5
CDR3nt: TGCGCCAGCAACTCCGCTAGCGGGGGGGGCCAGGAGACCCAGTACTTC
CDR3aa: CASNSASGGGQETQYF

v_gene: TRBV7-2
d_gene: .
abundance: .
j_gene: TRBJ2-1
CDR3nt: TGTGCCAGCAGCTCCTGGGGGCTAGCGGATGAGCAGTTCTTC
CDR3aa: CASSSWGLADEQFF

v_gene: TRBV15
d_gene: .
abundance: few
j_gene: TRBJ1-5
CDR3nt: TGTGCCACCAGCAGAGAGTCAGGGCTGAGCAATCAGCCCCAGCATTTT
CDR3aa: CATSRESGLSNQPQHF

v_gene: TRBV4-1
d_gene: .
abundance: once
j_gene: TRBJ1-4
CDR3nt: TGCGCCAGCAGCCAAGGGCCCGGGAGCAGCCTTAATGAAAAACTGTTTTTT
CDR3aa: CASSQGPGSSLNEKLFF

v_gene: TRBV5-6
d_gene: .
abundance: .
j_gene: TRBJ2-2
CDR3nt: TGTGCCAGCAGCTCAGAGGGTTACACCGGGGAGCTGTTTTTT
CDR3aa: CASSSEGYTGELFF

v_gene: TRBV11-2
d_gene: TRBD2
abundance: .
j_gene: TRBJ2-7
CDR3nt: TGTGCCAGCAGCTCAACTAGCGGGGGGCTGTACGAGCAGTACTTC
CDR3aa: CASSSTSGGLYEQYF